Shown below are 6 T cell receptor beta chains from a single sample sequenced in a study of T cells after posttransplantation cyclophosphamide (dated by TCRdb to 2015 to 2016). Receptors were amplified or captured by the immunoSEQ multiplex PCR assay. The table was pulled from immuneACCESS by TCRdb, which kept in-frame rearrangements only. Such tables lose some clones; where checked, under half of the loss comes from unresolved V genes, and the rest has no known cause. This sample includes 8,000 to 10,000 clones, and none of them was observed just once. The ten largest clonotypes hold roughly 3.5% of the sample. The sample's treatment or condition label, in plain terms: high-dose cyclophosphamide on days +3 and +4 as single-agent GVHD prophylaxis. PTCy patients received busulfan and fludarabine conditioning, a related or unrelated marrow graft, and cyclophosphamide on days +3 and +4. Sample: PBMCs, taken around 350 days after allogeneic stem cell transplant with posttransplant cyclophosphamide. These receptors were obtained from a male patient aged 50 or older who received an allogeneic stem cell transplant from a related donor and was CMV-positive. Some T cells may derive from the graft donor when a transplant has been performed.

This clone was seen ten or more times. This chain uses TRBV7-2 with TRBJ2-3; no firm D call. The CDR3 length is 13 residues. The germline V gene encodes CDR1 SGHTA and CDR2 FQGNSA. V lost 2 bases to trimming and J lost 2 bases, with 5 bases between them. The CDR3 coding sequence is TGTGCCAGCAGCTTAACAGCCACAGATACGCAGTATTTT. Translated, it gives CASSLTATDTQYF.

This clone was detected many times. The rearrangement joins TRBV2 to TRBJ2-3, with 16 bases matching TRBD2. J gave up 4 bases and V 8 bases, and 12 bases lay outside the gene matches. The germline gives CDR1 SNHLY, CDR2 FYNNEI. CDR3 length: 18 amino acids. The CDR3 nucleotides are TGTGCCAGCGAAAAGGCCGGGACTAGCGGGAGGGGCGCAGATACGCAGTATTTT. Encoded protein: CASEKAGTSGRGADTQYF.

The sample holds many counts of this clone. This chain joins TRBV12-2 and TRBJ2-1; the D segment call TRBD1 is taken from the table without a DNA check. TRBV12-2 is given as a pseudogene. CDR3 length: 19 residues. The CDR3: CASRLVPALGQGESNEQFF. The DNA for the CDR3 is TGTGCAAGTCGCTTAGTGCCAGCTTTGGGACAGGGGGAATCCAATGAGCAGTTCTTC.

There are many counts of this clone. The J gene is TRBJ2-5, the V gene TRBV5-5, with TRBD1 matching over 7 bases. V was clipped by 4 bases and J by 3 bases; unmatched bases: 9. CDR1 is SGHKS, CDR2 YYEKEE, per germline (reference sequence). CDR3 length: 15 amino acids. This chain's CDR3 is CASSKTGKGEETQYF. The CDR3 DNA sequence: TGTGCCAGCAGCAAGACAGGGAAGGGAGAAGAGACCCAGTACTTC.

This clone was detected ten times or more. The chain joins TRBV5-8 to TRBJ1-2; 7 nucleotides line up with TRBD1. The J segment lost 3 bases and the V segment lost 0 bases, leaving 2 bases of the junction unmatched. Germline V CDR1 and CDR2: SGHTS, YDEGEE. The CDR3 is 14 amino acids. Here the CDR3 DNA reads TGTGCCAGCAGCTTGGTTGGGACAGACTATGGCTACACCTTC. It codes for CASSLVGTDYGYTF.

This clone occurred many times. V gene TRBV6-5 combines with J gene TRBJ2-7; possibly TRBD2 for D (5 bases). CDR1 MNHEY and CDR2 SVGAGI come from the germline V gene. There are 13 residues in the CDR3. Deletions cut 5 bases from V and 7 bases from J, with 15 bases between. This CDR3 is CASSRSSSGEQYF. In nucleotides, the CDR3 is TGTGCCAGCAGTAGATCCTCCAGCGGTGAGCAGTACTTC.